This entry is about one T cell receptor beta chain. V was pared by 3 bases and J by 4 bases, with 7 bases of the junction left unmatched. The CDR3 is made up of 15 amino acids. Germline V lookup: CDR1 LNHDA, CDR2 SQIVND (reference sequence). This sample stems from a study of blood T cell repertoires in COVID-19. The overall study: The cDNA or gDNA used as material had been derived from T cells, B-cell-depleted T cells, or PBMCs.

Measured with immunoSEQ multiplex PCR; TCRdb has only the in-frame clones, and not every one. Of 110,000 to 150,000 clones listed, roughly four fifths are singletons. The receptor was isolated from a man in his fifties who had recovered from COVID-19. The V gene is TRBV19, the J gene TRBJ2-3, with 7 positions matching TRBD1. The sequenced sample was PBMCs or T cells enriched from blood (not recorded which). The CDR3 DNA reads TGTGCCAGTAGTATTTACAGGGGCGCGGCAGATACGCAGTATTTT. The encoded protein is CASSIYRGAADTQYF.